One sample yielded the 30 T cell receptor beta chains listed below, sequenced in a study of blood T cell repertoires in COVID-19. The data were produced by immunoSEQ multiplex PCR, yet TCRdb's version contains in-frame clones alone and is incomplete. The data hold 300,000 to 400,000 clones, with 86% observed a single time. Sequencing used peripheral blood. The receptors come from a woman aged 60-75 years with COVID-19, enrolled during active disease.

J is TRBJ1-4 and V is TRBV1. TRBV1 is tagged as a pseudogene. CDR3 length: 16 residues. CDR3 DNA: TGCACCAGCAGCCAAGATACCCGGGGGGGGGATGAAAAACTGTTTTTT. It specifies CTSSQDTRGGDEKLFF.

This clone has a single count. V and J are TRBV27 and TRBJ2-7; D not certain. The germline V gene has CDR1 MNHEY and CDR2 SMNVEV (reference sequence). Deletions cut 9 bases from V and 4 bases from J, with 19 bases between. This CDR3 region has 14 residues. The CDR3 spells CASSNSVRVYEQYF. The CDR3 bases are TGTGCCAGTTCAAACTCGGTCCGGGTATACGAGCAGTACTTC.

The CDR3 spells CASRTGEINQYGYTF. CDR3 coding DNA: TGTGCCAGCCGCACAGGGGAGATAAACCAATATGGCTACACCTTC. The chain carries TRBV7-9 and TRBJ1-2, with 7 bases identical to TRBD1. The CDR3 is 15 residues long. Losses at the gene ends were 8 bases for V and 5 bases for J; bases not matched to a gene: 14. CDR1 SEHNR and CDR2 FQNEAQ come from the germline V gene (reference sequence).

V gene TRBV18 combines with J gene TRBJ1-2, with D unresolved. Per the germline V gene, CDR1 is KGHSH and CDR2 is LQKENI. The V end lost 1 base, the J end lost 8 bases, and 14 bases lay between the germline ends. This CDR3 has 14 residues. The CDR3 spells CASSPQVREEGYTF. CDR3 sequence (DNA): TGTGCCAGCTCACCACAGGTTAGAGAGGAAGGCTACACCTTC.

The genes are TRBV7-9 and TRBJ1-2; no reliable D call. Looked up from germline, CDR1 is SEHNR and CDR2 is FQNEAQ (reference sequence). This CDR3 spans 14 amino acids. V was cut by 8 bases and J by 3 bases, with 16 bases left in between. CDR3 sequence: CASSWAHGDYGYTF. CDR3 sequence (DNA): TGTGCCAGCTCCTGGGCTCACGGGGACTATGGCTACACCTTC.

This clone was seen a few times. The rearrangement joins TRBV18 to TRBJ1-3; D unresolved. Germline V CDR1 and CDR2: KGHSH, LQKENI. V shed 2 bases and J shed 0 bases, with 20 bases lying between them. The CDR3 loop spans 19 amino acids. The CDR3 coding sequence is TGTGCCAGCTCACCATTTATTGTAGCGAGTAAAAGCTCTGGAAACACCATATATTTT. Translated: CASSPFIVASKSSGNTIYF.

The CDR3: CASSSYRGLEQYF. The CDR3 coding sequence is TGTGCCAGCAGCTCCTACAGGGGACTGGAGCAGTACTTC. This chain links TRBV7-2 with TRBJ2-7; D possibly corresponds to TRBD1 (7 bases). This CDR3 spans 13 amino acids. Germline CDR1 reads SGHTA; CDR2 reads FQGNSA. Trimming cost V 4 bases and J 7 bases, with 14 bases left between them.

This clone was picked up a small number of times. In DNA, the CDR3 is TGTGCCAGCAGTTACTCTTACGGGACCTACGAGCAGTACTTC. Its protein product is CASSYSYGTYEQYF. The J gene is TRBJ2-7, the V gene TRBV6-5, with a tentative D call TRBD2 (5 bases). CDR1 and CDR2 from the germline V gene are MNHEY and SVGAGI. The CDR3 length is 14 residues. The germline V and J ends were trimmed by 0 bases and 2 bases, with 8 bases remaining between them.

In this sample, this clone turned up once. V and J are TRBV2 and TRBJ2-5, with D maybe TRBD1 (6 bases). Germline V gives CDR1 SNHLY, CDR2 FYNNEI. V shed 3 bases and J shed 3 bases, with 11 bases lying between them. The CDR3 runs 14 residues. The CDR3: CASSDWAGEETQYF. The CDR3 coding sequence is TGTGCCAGCAGTGATTGGGCAGGGGAAGAGACCCAGTACTTC. Full variable domain (outside the CDR3, taken from reference TRBV2 and TRBJ2-5): EPEVTQTPSHQVTQMGQEVILRCVPISNHLYFYWYRQILGQKVEFLVSFYNNEISEKSEIFDDQFSVERPDGSNFTLKIRSTKLEDSAMYFCASSDWAGEETQYFGPGTRLLVL.

J is TRBJ2-3 and V is TRBV29-1, with 8 bases lining up with TRBD1. Germline CDR1 SQVTM, CDR2 ANQGSEA. CDR3 length equals 15 residues. V lost 5 bases and J lost 3; bases outside the gene matches: 10. CDR3 protein: CSVYYRDRKTDTQYF. In nucleotides, the CDR3 is TGCAGCGTTTATTACCGGGACAGGAAGACAGATACGCAGTATTTT.

This sequence joins TRBV23-1 and TRBJ1-4, with a tentative D call TRBD1 (6 bases). Being an ORF, TRBV23-1 has a function that is uncertain. The CDR3 totals 17 residues. Trimming removed 0 bases from V and 0 bases from J, with 11 bases in between. The CDR3 bases are TGCGCCAGCAGTCAATCCAGCAGGGGACCAACTAATGAAAAACTGTTTTTT. Translation gives CASSQSSRGPTNEKLFF.

V usage is TRBV10-2 and J usage is TRBJ1-2, with a tentative D call TRBD1 (5 bases). Trimming removed 6 bases at V and 7 bases at J, with 27 bases between. Germline-derived CDR1 and CDR2 are WSHSY and SAAADI. The CDR3 has 17 residues. CDR3 in DNA: TGCGCCAGCAGCCCCTCTTACCGAAGACAGCGTTTAATTGGCTACACCTTC. Protein sequence: CASSPSYRRQRLIGYTF.

The chain is built from TRBV20-1 and TRBJ1-5; tentative D call: TRBD1 (5 bases). The germline gives CDR1 DFQATT, CDR2 SNEGSKA (reference sequence). Trimming stripped 3 bases from V and 6 bases from J, with 15 bases between. This CDR3 has 14 amino acids. The CDR3 DNA sequence: TGCAGTGCTAGTTCGCCCAGGGAAGGTCAGCCCCAGCATTTT. Translation: CSASSPREGQPQHF.

This clone was detected only once. CDR3 DNA sequence: TGTGCCAGCAGCCGGCGACAGGGGGTTTATAGCAATCAGCCCCAGCATTTT. It codes for CASSRRQGVYSNQPQHF. The chain is built from TRBV7-6 and TRBJ1-5, with 9 nucleotides matching TRBD1. The CDR3 runs to 17 residues. Germline V gene data show CDR1 as SGHVS and CDR2 as FNYEAQ. The trim removed 5 bases at V and 0 bases at J, leaving 8 bases unmatched. Supplemented by reference TRBV7-6 and TRBJ1-5, the full variable domain reads GAGVSQSPRYKVTKRGQDVALRCDPISGHVSLYWYRQALGQGPEFLTYFNYEAQQDKSGLPNDRFSAERPEGSISTLTIQRTEQRDSAMYRCASSRRQGVYSNQPQHFGDGTRLSIL.

This sequence joins TRBV5-4 and TRBJ1-2, with 7 bases lining up with TRBD1. Germline V gene data show CDR1 as SGHNT and CDR2 as YYREEE (reference sequence). There are 13 residues in the CDR3. V gave up 4 bases and J gave up 6 bases; unmatched junction bases: 6. CDR3 in amino acids: CASSPGQLDGYTF. Written as DNA, the CDR3 is TGTGCCAGCAGCCCGGGACAGCTCGATGGCTACACCTTC.

The rearrangement uses TRBV15 and TRBJ2-7; possible D gene TRBD2, 6 bases. The CDR3 runs to 18 residues. Trimming stripped 2 bases from V and 7 bases from J, with 27 bases between. The germline V gene encodes CDR1 LNHNV and CDR2 YYDKDF (reference sequence). CDR3 DNA sequence: TGTGCCACCAGCAGAAGGGGCGGGAACAGCTCCAAATGGCGAGAGCAGTACTTC. Its translation: CATSRRGGNSSKWREQYF.

The genes are TRBV6-6 and TRBJ2-7; possible D gene TRBD2, 6 bases. The V end was cut by 6 bases, the J end by 2 bases, with 17 bases between. This CDR3 is 15 amino acids long. Germline V lookup: CDR1 MNHNY, CDR2 SVGAGI (reference sequence). The CDR3 nucleotides are TGTGCCAGCAGGGGGACTGGATCACTCCCCTACGAGCAGTACTTC. Its protein is CASRGTGSLPYEQYF.

The chain carries TRBV24-1 and TRBJ2-4; D might be TRBD2 (5 bases). Trimming took 1 base from V and 3 from J, leaving 12 bases between them. The CDR3 runs 16 residues. Per germline, CDR1 KGHDR and CDR2 SFDVKD. The CDR3: CATSDFEGWGKNIQYF. DNA for the CDR3: TGTGCCACCAGTGATTTCGAGGGTTGGGGCAAAAACATTCAGTACTTC.

This clone was detected once. The V and J genes are TRBV29-1 and TRBJ1-4, with 9 bases matching TRBD1. This CDR3 is 13 amino acids long. The ends lost 7 bases at V and 5 bases at J; junction bases unmatched: 5. Germline V gene lookup returns CDR1 SQVTM and CDR2 ANQGSEA. The CDR3 loop is CSAVQGANEKLFF. CDR3 bases: TGCAGCGCCGTACAGGGGGCGAATGAAAAACTGTTTTTT.

The chain joins TRBV3-1 (or the pseudogene TRBV3-2) to TRBJ2-2, with D maybe TRBD1 (6 bases). Germline V gene data show CDR1 as LGHDT and CDR2 as YNNKEL (reference sequence). This CDR3 has 15 residues. V dropped 2 bases and J dropped 7 bases, with 14 bases sitting between them. This CDR3 is CASSQKGTIFGELFF. The DNA of the CDR3 is TGTGCCAGCAGCCAAAAGGGGACAATCTTCGGGGAGCTGTTTTTT.

The chain is built from TRBV29-1 and TRBJ1-2; 7 nucleotides line up with TRBD1. Germline values: CDR1 SQVTM, CDR2 ANQGSEA. Unmatched junction bases numbered 9, after V lost 4 bases and J lost 7 bases. The CDR3 consists of 13 residues. The CDR3 DNA is TGCAGCGTTGGAGATACAGGGGCGAGTGGCTACACCTTC. Translated, it gives CSVGDTGASGYTF.

V and J are TRBV5-1 and TRBJ1-3, with TRBD1 as a possible D gene (6 bases). CDR3 length: 16 residues. Germline CDR1 is SGHRS and CDR2 is YFSETQ. V was trimmed by 2 bases and J by 0 bases, leaving 12 bases between them. The CDR3 here is CASSLGDIGSGNTIYF. The DNA of the CDR3 is TGCGCCAGCAGCTTAGGGGACATCGGCTCTGGAAACACCATATATTTT.

This clone was recorded only once. The chain links TRBV7-9 to TRBJ1-5; D is undetermined. Germline V gene data show CDR1 as SEHNR and CDR2 as FQNEAQ (reference sequence). The CDR3 length is 13 residues. Trimming took 3 bases from V and 6 from J, leaving 9 bases between them. The CDR3 protein is CASSFGESQPQHF. CDR3 coding DNA: TGTGCCAGCAGCTTCGGGGAAAGTCAGCCCCAGCATTTT.

The rearrangement joins TRBV2 to TRBJ1-5, with D unresolved. Trimming stripped 7 bases from V and 5 bases from J, with 15 bases between. The CDR3 loop spans 14 amino acids. Germline V gene sequence: CDR1 SNHLY, CDR2 FYNNEI. This CDR3 is CASMSNSFYQPQHF. The CDR3 DNA reads as TGTGCCAGCATGAGTAACAGTTTCTATCAGCCCCAGCATTTT.

This clone occurred a few times. The J gene is TRBJ2-1, the V gene TRBV27; D perhaps matches TRBD1 (6 bases). Trimming removed 6 bases at V and 4 bases at J, with 19 bases between. This CDR3 has 16 residues. From germline, CDR1 is MNHEY and CDR2 SMNVEV (reference sequence). The CDR3, as DNA: TGTGCCAGCAGCTTAGAGCCGACAGGTCAATACAATGAGCAGTTCTTC. Encoded protein: CASSLEPTGQYNEQFF.

The chain combines TRBV6-1 with TRBJ1-4; D is undetermined. The CDR3 length is 12 residues. Trimming stripped 2 bases from V and 9 bases from J, with 7 bases between. From germline, CDR1 is MNHNS and CDR2 SASEGT. In DNA, the CDR3 is TGTGCCAGCAGTGAATATGGCCAAAAACTGTTTTTT. Residues: CASSEYGQKLFF.

The chain combines TRBV6-4 with TRBJ2-1; 8 positions agree with TRBD2. Germline CDR1 MRHNA, CDR2 SNTAGT. This CDR3 has 13 amino acids. V lost 0 bases and J lost 13; bases outside the gene matches: 5. This chain's CDR3 is CASSDSAGGLQFF. The CDR3, as DNA: TGTGCCAGCAGTGACTCTGCGGGGGGCCTACAGTTCTTC.

The chain has TRBV11-2 and TRBJ2-2; 14 nucleotides align to TRBD2. Germline V gives CDR1 SGHAT, CDR2 FQNNGV. CDR3 length equals 18 residues. The V segment lost 4 bases and the J segment 0 bases; nucleotides outside the gene matches: 4. For the CDR3, the DNA is TGTGCCAGCAGCTGGACTAGCGGGGGGTCTTCGAACACCGGGGAGCTGTTTTTT. The encoded protein is CASSWTSGGSSNTGELFF.

The chain joins TRBV27 to TRBJ2-2, with 9 bases matching TRBD1. The junction had 11 bases not matched to a gene; V was cut back by 4 bases and J by 5 bases. This CDR3 has 17 residues. Germline V gene lookup returns CDR1 MNHEY and CDR2 SMNVEV (reference sequence). CDR3 protein: CASSSPIRDRATGELFF. In DNA form, the CDR3 reads TGTGCCAGCAGTTCACCCATCCGGGACAGGGCTACCGGGGAGCTGTTTTTT.

J is TRBJ1-2 and V is TRBV5-1; D remains ambiguous. CDR3 length: 14 residues. The V and J ends lost 7 bases and 2 bases respectively, with 15 bases between them. Germline lookup yields CDR1 SGHRS and CDR2 YFSETQ. The CDR3 sequence is CASSTAQRNYGYTF. The DNA for the CDR3 is TGCGCCAGCTCAACCGCCCAGAGGAACTATGGCTACACCTTC.